A single TCR beta chain is shown here with its context. Its antigen is currently unknown. This specimen belongs to a study of CD8+CD57+ T cells in acquired aplastic anemia. The wider study: Yields of DNA that came from sorted CD4+ and CD8+ cells averaged roughly 3.2 ug. The study's findings and limits: The study identified roughly 29 CD8+ CDR3 sequences shared by patients and controls.

Sequenced patients had shown CD8+CD57+ cell expansion by flow cytometry. TCR beta VDJ and CDR3 profiles were obtained from a genomic DNA template. TCRdb ran MiXCR on the reads and lists one entry per CDR3 protein. The sample yields 160,000 or so distinct CDR3 sequences, roughly 43% seen once. CDR1 SNHLY and CDR2 FYNNEI come from the germline V gene. This CDR3 comprises 13 residues. V shed 5 bases and J shed 4 bases, with 9 bases lying between them. The receptor was isolated from a human donor with aplastic anemia. This chain uses TRBV2 with TRBJ1-3, with D possibly TRBD1 on 5 matching bases. The sample comprised sorted CD4+, CD8+, or CD8+CD57+ T cells (not recorded which) from PBMCs. CDR3 amino acids: CASSLGEGNTIYF. The CDR3 DNA sequence: TGTGCCAGCAGTTTGGGGGAAGGAAACACCATATATTTT. The variable domain in full, completed from reference TRBV2 and TRBJ1-3, reads EPEVTQTPSHQVTQMGQEVILRCVPISNHLYFYWYRQILGQKVEFLVSFYNNEISEKSEIFDDQFSVERPDGSNFTLKIRSTKLEDSAMYFCASSLGEGNTIYFGEGSWLTVV.